This TCR beta chain was observed in a study of blood T cell repertoires in COVID-19. Germline CDR1 and CDR2: MNHEY and SVGAGI. V was clipped by 7 bases and J by 2 bases; unmatched bases: 7. CDR3 length: 15 amino acids. Original handling: The authors estimated nucleated cell counts from reference gene primer amplification. Measured with immunoSEQ multiplex PCR; TCRdb has only the in-frame clones, and not every one. The DNA gave D and trimming, while V, J and clone size come from that table. The sample lists under 250,000 clones; about four fifths were seen once. Sample: peripheral blood. This TCR was recovered from a woman between 40 and 55 years old with COVID-19, enrolled during active disease. The chain combines TRBV6-5 with TRBJ2-5, with 10 positions matching TRBD2. In DNA, the CDR3 is TGTGCCAGCATATACCTAGCGGGGGCTCAAGAGACCCAGTACTTC. Protein: CASIYLAGAQETQYF.